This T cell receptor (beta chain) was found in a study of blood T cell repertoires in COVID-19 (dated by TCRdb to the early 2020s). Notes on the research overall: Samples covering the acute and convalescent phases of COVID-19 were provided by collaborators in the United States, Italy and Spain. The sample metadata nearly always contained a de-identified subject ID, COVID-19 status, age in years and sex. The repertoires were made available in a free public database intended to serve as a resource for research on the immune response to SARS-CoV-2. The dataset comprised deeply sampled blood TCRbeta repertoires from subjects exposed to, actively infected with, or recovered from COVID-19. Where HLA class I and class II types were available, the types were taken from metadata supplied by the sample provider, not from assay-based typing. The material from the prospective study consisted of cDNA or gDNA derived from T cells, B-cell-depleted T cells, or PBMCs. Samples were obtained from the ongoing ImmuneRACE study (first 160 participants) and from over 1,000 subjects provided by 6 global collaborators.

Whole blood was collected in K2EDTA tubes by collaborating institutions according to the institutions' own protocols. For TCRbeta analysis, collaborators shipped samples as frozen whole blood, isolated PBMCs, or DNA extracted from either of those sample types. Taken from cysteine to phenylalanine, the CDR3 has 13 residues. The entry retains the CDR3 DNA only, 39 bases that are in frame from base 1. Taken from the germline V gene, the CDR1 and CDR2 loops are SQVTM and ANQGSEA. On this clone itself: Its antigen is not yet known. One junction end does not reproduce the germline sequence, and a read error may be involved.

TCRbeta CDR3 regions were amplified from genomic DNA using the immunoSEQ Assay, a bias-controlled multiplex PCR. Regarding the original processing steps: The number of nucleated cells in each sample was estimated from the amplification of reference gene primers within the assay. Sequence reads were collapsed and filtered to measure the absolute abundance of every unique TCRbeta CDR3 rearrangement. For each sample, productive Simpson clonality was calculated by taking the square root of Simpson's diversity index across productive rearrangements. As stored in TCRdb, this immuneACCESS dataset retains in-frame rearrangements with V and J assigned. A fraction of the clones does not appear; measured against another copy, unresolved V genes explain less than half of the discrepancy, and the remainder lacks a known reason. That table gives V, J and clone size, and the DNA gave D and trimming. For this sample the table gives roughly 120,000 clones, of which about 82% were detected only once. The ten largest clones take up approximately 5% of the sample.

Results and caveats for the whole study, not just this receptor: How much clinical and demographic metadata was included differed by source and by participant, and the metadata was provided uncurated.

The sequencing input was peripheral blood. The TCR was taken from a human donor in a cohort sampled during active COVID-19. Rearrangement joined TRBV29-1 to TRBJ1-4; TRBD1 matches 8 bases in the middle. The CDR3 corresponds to CCVRTGRAEKLFF. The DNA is TGCTGCGTAAGGACAGGGAGGGCTGAAAAACTGTTTTTT.